These 12 T cell receptor beta chains were all obtained from the same sample, sequenced in a study of PD-1 blockade in classical Hodgkin lymphoma. TCRdb's table, derived via immunoSEQ multiplex PCR, lists solely in-frame clones and lacks some. Among about 27,000 clones, about three quarters were seen once, and the ten largest hold 2.4%. No patient escaped relapse after autologous stem cell transplantation, and brentuximab vedotin exposure varied. Thawed PBMCs yielded CD4+ T cells through magnetic negative selection. Sequencing was performed on CD4+ T cells from blood, taken at baseline. All receptors derive from a human donor with classical Hodgkin lymphoma.

The chain links TRBV7-9 to TRBJ2-7, with D perhaps matching TRBD1 (6 bases). V dropped 5 bases and J dropped 2 bases, with 16 bases sitting between them. Germline CDR1 reads SEHNR; CDR2 reads FQNEAQ (reference sequence). There are 15 residues in the CDR3. As DNA, the CDR3 is TGTGCCAGCAGCCTAGACTGGGACAATACCTACGAGCAGTACTTC. Protein sequence: CASSLDWDNTYEQYF.

This chain uses TRBV7-2 with TRBJ2-5, with TRBD2 matching 11 bases. CDR3 length: 17 residues. Germline V gives CDR1 SGHTA, CDR2 FQGNSA. The junction had 13 bases not matched to a gene; V was cut back by 2 bases and J by 8 bases. The CDR3 here is CASSLNSWLAGGGTQYF. CDR3 nucleotides: TGTGCCAGCAGCTTAAATTCGTGGCTAGCGGGGGGAGGAACCCAGTACTTC.

The chain employs TRBV2 and TRBJ2-1; 8 nucleotides line up with TRBD1. CDR1 is SNHLY, CDR2 FYNNEI, per germline. This CDR3 region has 13 residues. J gave up 7 bases and V 4 bases, and 3 bases lay outside the gene matches. CDR3: CASSGTGKNEQFF. CDR3 nucleotides: TGTGCCAGCAGTGGGACAGGGAAAAATGAGCAGTTCTTC.

The V and J genes are TRBV19 and TRBJ2-1, with D maybe TRBD2 (6 bases). CDR1 LNHDA and CDR2 SQIVND come from the germline V gene (reference sequence). V was clipped by 0 bases and J by 8 bases, with 8 bases between them. There are 13 residues in the CDR3. The CDR3 DNA follows: TGTGCCAGTAGTATAGATCGGAGGGATGAGCAGTTCTTC. Its translation is CASSIDRRDEQFF.

The J gene is TRBJ1-4, the V gene TRBV4-2; D remains unclear. The CDR3 has 16 residues. The germline CDR1 and CDR2 sequences are LGHNA and YNFKEQ. V lost 5 bases and J 7 bases, leaving 20 bases between the germline ends. The CDR3 sequence: CASSLDGDPNGEKLFF. The DNA of the CDR3 is TGTGCCAGCAGCTTGGACGGCGACCCCAACGGTGAAAAACTGTTTTTT.

The rearrangement joins TRBV4-3 to TRBJ1-5, with D perhaps matching TRBD1 (5 bases). The ends were cut back, 0 bases at V and 1 base at J, with 7 bases in the middle. The germline CDR1 and CDR2 sequences are LGHNA and YSLEER. This CDR3 region has 15 residues. CDR3 residues: CASSQDRDSNQPQHF. The CDR3 DNA follows: TGCGCCAGCAGCCAAGATCGGGACAGCAATCAGCCCCAGCATTTT.

DNA for the CDR3: TGTGCCAGCAGCTCACGGGCCAGGATAGTGGATGAAAAACTGTTTTTT. Translation gives CASSSRARIVDEKLFF. The chain links TRBV28 to TRBJ1-4; D uncertain. The germline CDR1 and CDR2 sequences are MDHEN and SYDVKM. CDR3 size: 16 residues. Trimming pared 6 bases from V and 6 bases from J, leaving 20 bases between.

The CDR3 loop is CACQGISSYNSPLHF. CDR3 DNA sequence: TGTGCCTGTCAAGGGATCAGCTCCTATAATTCACCCCTCCACTTT. The chain has TRBV30 and TRBJ1-6; D remains ambiguous. CDR1 is GTSNPN, CDR2 SVGIG, per germline (reference sequence). This CDR3 spans 15 amino acids. V shed 6 bases and J shed 0 bases, with 12 bases lying between them.

The chain links TRBV14 to TRBJ1-1, with D maybe TRBD1 (5 bases). V was cut by 4 bases and J by 3 bases, with 9 bases left in between. This CDR3 is 13 amino acids long. Germline lookup yields CDR1 SGHDN and CDR2 FVKESK. The CDR3 here is CASSPRGDTEAFF. CDR3 DNA: TGTGCCAGCAGCCCCCGGGGGGACACTGAAGCTTTCTTT.

CDR3 region: CASSVYGAAETQYF. DNA of the CDR3: TGTGCCAGCAGTGTTTATGGGGCGGCAGAGACCCAGTACTTC. The chain links TRBV2 to TRBJ2-5; D perhaps matches TRBD1 (5 bases). CDR3 length equals 14 residues. Per the germline V gene, CDR1 is SNHLY and CDR2 is FYNNEI. The ends were cut back, 4 bases at V and 4 bases at J, with 13 bases in the middle.

This chain connects TRBV2 to TRBJ2-2; weak D call: TRBD1 (7 bases). The CDR3 is made up of 14 amino acids. From germline, CDR1 is SNHLY and CDR2 FYNNEI. V lost 7 bases, J lost 7 bases, and 16 bases lay in between. CDR3 bases: TGTGCCAGCACGGTCAGGGGGGCTAACGGGGAGCTGTTTTTT. This translates into CASTVRGANGELFF.

This sequence joins TRBV9 and TRBJ1-2; 7 nucleotides agree with TRBD1. This CDR3 contains 14 residues. CDR1 is SGDLS and CDR2 is YYNGEE in the germline V gene. The J segment lost 4 bases and the V segment lost 0 bases, leaving 3 bases of the junction unmatched. The CDR3 spells CASSVDYRGYGYTF. CDR3 sequence (DNA): TGTGCCAGCAGCGTAGATTACAGGGGCTATGGCTACACCTTC.